These 5 T cell receptor beta chains were all obtained from the same sample, sequenced in a study of OX40 agonist ivuxolimab in advanced cancers. Assay: immunoSEQ multiplex PCR; the TCRdb copy retains only in-frame clones and omits some. Here the sample spans over 55,000 clones, approximately 80% being singletons. The material was CD4+ or CD8+ T cells sorted from blood, obtained in a trial of the OX40 agonist ivuxolimab. Receptor source: an adult with an advanced solid tumor such as melanoma, head and neck, liver or kidney cancer.

The rearrangement joins TRBV5-5 to TRBJ1-2, with TRBD1 matching over 8 bases. Germline V lookup: CDR1 SGHKS, CDR2 YYEKEE (reference sequence). The CDR3 is made up of 14 amino acids. V was pared by 4 bases and J by 4 bases, with 6 bases of the junction left unmatched. The CDR3 region has the DNA TGTGCCAGCAGCCCAGGACAGGGTGGCTATGGCTACACCTTC. Its translation is CASSPGQGGYGYTF.

The rearrangement joins TRBV4-1 to TRBJ2-4; 9 bases match TRBD2. The CDR3 has 17 residues. Germline assignment: CDR1 MGHRA and CDR2 YSYEKL. J gave up 7 bases and V 2 bases, and 12 bases lay outside the gene matches. The CDR3 nucleotides read TGCGCCAGCAGCCAATACGCTTCTAGCGGGGTGGGGAACATTCAGTACTTC. The encoded protein is CASSQYASSGVGNIQYF.

CDR3 sequence: CASSGGTGIGGYTF. DNA of the CDR3: TGTGCCAGCAGTGGAGGGACAGGGATTGGGGGCTACACCTTC. The chain combines TRBV2 with TRBJ1-2; TRBD1 agrees at 9 bases. Germline CDR1 is SNHLY and CDR2 is FYNNEI. J lost 8 bases, V lost 4 bases, and 8 bases had no gene match. The length of the CDR3 is 14 residues. The full variable domain, completed using reference TRBV2 and TRBJ1-2, is EPEVTQTPSHQVTQMGQEVILRCVPISNHLYFYWYRQILGQKVEFLVSFYNNEISEKSEIFDDQFSVERPDGSNFTLKIRSTKLEDSAMYFCASSGGTGIGGYTFGSGTRLTVV.

The genes are TRBV7-9 and TRBJ2-5; weak D call: TRBD2 (5 bases). The CDR3 is made up of 15 amino acids. V lost 3 bases and J 5 bases, leaving 16 bases between the germline ends. The germline gives CDR1 SEHNR, CDR2 FQNEAQ (reference sequence). CDR3 residues: CASSFRFGESETQYF. For the CDR3, the DNA is TGTGCCAGCAGCTTCCGGTTCGGGGAGTCGGAGACCCAGTACTTC. Filled out from reference TRBV7-9 and TRBJ2-5, the complete variable domain reads DTGVSQNPRHKITKRGQNVTFRCDPISEHNRLYWYRQTLGQGPEFLTYFQNEAQLEKSRLLSDRFSAERPKGSFSTLEIQRTEQGDSAMYLCASSFRFGESETQYFGPGTRLLVL.

With regard to this clone: An end of the junction does not agree with germline; a read error may underlie this. As DNA, the CDR3 is TGTGTCTGGAGCAGTTCCCTTACAGGGTGGGATTCACCCCTCCACTTT. It codes for CVWSSSLTGWDSPLHF. This chain links TRBV30 with TRBJ1-6, with D possibly being TRBD1 (6 bases). The CDR3 contains 16 residues. Germline V gene data show CDR1 as GTSNPN and CDR2 as SVGIG (reference sequence).